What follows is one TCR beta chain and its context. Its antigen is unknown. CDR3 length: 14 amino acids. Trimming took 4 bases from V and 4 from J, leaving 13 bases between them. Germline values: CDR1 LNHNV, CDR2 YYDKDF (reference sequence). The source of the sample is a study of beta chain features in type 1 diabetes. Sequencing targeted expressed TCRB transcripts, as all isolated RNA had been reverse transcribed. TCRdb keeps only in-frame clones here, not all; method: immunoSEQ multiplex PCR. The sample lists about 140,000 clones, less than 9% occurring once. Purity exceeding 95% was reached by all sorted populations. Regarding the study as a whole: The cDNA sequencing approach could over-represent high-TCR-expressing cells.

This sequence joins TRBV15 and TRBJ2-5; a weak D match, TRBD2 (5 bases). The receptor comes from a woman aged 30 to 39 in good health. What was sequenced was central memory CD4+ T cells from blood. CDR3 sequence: CATSNTRRAETQYF. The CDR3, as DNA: TGTGCCACCAGCAATACACGGCGGGCAGAGACCCAGTACTTC.